This T cell receptor (beta chain) was sequenced in a study of metastatic and nonmetastatic thyroid tumors (dated by TCRdb to the early 2020s). About the full investigation: The researchers compared repertoires between peripheral blood samples and tumor or nodule tissue samples from patients with malignant or benign thyroid disease.

This clone was counted many times. Its binding antigen is unknown. Per-nucleotide qualities are absent, and no much larger clonotype sits a single base away. The library was obtained by PCR. The listed sequencing device is Illumina HiSeq 4000. High-throughput sequencing was used to profile the TCR beta-chain CDR3 region of each patient. Per the authors' processing: Drawing on CDR3 differences between clinicopathological groups, the researchers built a classifier meant to tell apart patients with distant-metastatic papillary thyroid cancer. To measure repertoire diversity the researchers used the Shannon index, while the Morisita-Horn index served to gauge how similar the tumor and blood repertoires were. The public reads were reanalyzed by TCRdb: fastp trimming at Q25, MiXCR alignment, in-frame beta chains only. Here the V and J calls rest on TCRdb's processing, not on the authors' analysis. Present in this sample are around 13,000 clones, 9.5% to 13% of which were seen just once. Around a third of the sample comes from the top ten.

Beyond this particular receptor, the publication reports: In both blood and tumor samples, TCR beta diversity was reported to be significantly higher in malignant tumors than in benign nodules.

No patient had received any treatment before thyroid surgery. The study retrospectively analysed patient clinical samples collected from about 2012 to 2019 using T-cell receptor beta sequencing. V loses 4 bases, J loses 0 bases, and the germline ends lie 11 bases apart. The CDR3 spans 15 residues, from the cysteine through the phenylalanine. The DNA shown is the 45-base CDR3, in frame from base 1. CDR1 SGDLS and CDR2 YYNGEE were looked up in the germline V gene. The clonotype originates from a female donor with papillary thyroid cancer or a benign thyroid nodule (not recorded which). Some clones in this sample may be carry-over from other donors' samples. In this chain, TRBV9 is recombined with TRBJ2-1; the best D guess is TRBD1, with 6 bases matching. Sequenced input: blood. The CDR3 loop reads CASSTQGNSYNEQFF. The bases read TGTGCCAGCAGCACCCAGGGGAACTCCTACAATGAGCAGTTCTTC.